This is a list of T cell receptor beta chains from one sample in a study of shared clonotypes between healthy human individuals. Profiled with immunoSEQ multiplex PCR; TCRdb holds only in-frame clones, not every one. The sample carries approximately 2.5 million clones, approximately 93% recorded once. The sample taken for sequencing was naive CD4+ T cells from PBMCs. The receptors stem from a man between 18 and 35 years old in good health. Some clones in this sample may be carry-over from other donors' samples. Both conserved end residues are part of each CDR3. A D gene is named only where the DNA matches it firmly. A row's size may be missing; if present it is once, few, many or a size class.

CASSLSPGQGAINYGYTF,TGTGCCAGCAGCTTATCACCGGGACAGGGGGCTATTAACTATGGCTACACCTTC,TRBJ1-2,TRBD1,.,TRBV7-9
CASSQSSGRSYEQYF,TGTGCCAGCAGCCAAAGTAGCGGGCGATCCTACGAGCAGTACTTC,TRBJ2-7,TRBD2,.,TRBV5-4
CASSLGDGELSYEQYF,TGCGCCAGCAGCTTGGGGGACGGCGAGCTCTCCTACGAGCAGTACTTC,TRBJ2-7,.,once,TRBV5-1
CASSLAGGTDTQYF,TGTGCCAGCAGCTTAGCTGGGGGCACAGATACGCAGTATTTT,TRBJ2-3,.,.,TRBV7-8
CASRPEQLAKNIQYF,TGTGCCAGCCGCCCGGAACAGTTAGCCAAAAACATTCAGTACTTC,TRBJ2-4,.,.,TRBV2
CASSVGAGIGYGYTF,TGTGCCAGCAGCGTAGGAGCAGGGATCGGCTATGGCTACACCTTC,TRBJ1-2,.,once,TRBV9
CASSLTSRAYEQYF,TGTGCCAGCAGTCTAACTAGCAGGGCCTACGAGCAGTACTTC,TRBJ2-7,.,.,TRBV27
CAWSLGGWELFF,TGTGCCTGGAGCCTAGGTGGGTGGGAGCTGTTTTTT,TRBJ2-2,.,few,TRBV30
CASSTDSYTGELFF,TGTGCCAGCAGTACCGACAGCTACACCGGGGAGCTGTTTTTT,TRBJ2-2,.,.,TRBV6-6
CATSRTGVGEQYF,TGTGCCACCAGCAGGACAGGGGTTGGCGAGCAGTACTTC,TRBJ2-7,TRBD1,once,TRBV15
CASSESGLRQDTQYF,TGTGCCAGCAGTGAATCGGGCTTAAGACAAGATACGCAGTATTTT,TRBJ2-3,.,.,TRBV2